This record looks at one TCR beta chain sequence and its context. No antigen is known for it. Data came from immunoSEQ multiplex PCR; TCRdb stores just in-frame clones and leaves some out. The table lists fewer than 80,000 clones, roughly 80% of them singletons. The CDR3 contains 15 residues. CDR1 LNHDA and CDR2 SQIVND come from the germline V gene (reference sequence). V was shortened by 0 bases and J by 7 bases, with 10 bases between the two germline ends. The entry originates in a study of OX40 agonist ivuxolimab in advanced cancers. At the level of the study: Patients with hepatocellular carcinoma, melanoma, renal cell or head and neck cancer made up the dose-escalation patients. Study-wide results and caveats: Among expanded peripheral T cells, antigen specificity went undetermined. At 0.1 to 3.0 mg/kg, CD4+ and CD8+ blood T cells expanded clonally by week 6. Expanded clones tended on average to be more numerous among CD8+ T cells than CD4+.

The receptor was isolated from an adult with an advanced solid tumor such as melanoma, head and neck, liver or kidney cancer. The sequencing here drew on CD4+ or CD8+ T cells sorted from blood, taken in a trial of the OX40 agonist ivuxolimab. This sequence joins TRBV19 and TRBJ1-6; the D is unclear. CDR3 sequence reads: CASSIDKPGNSPLHF. In DNA form, the CDR3 reads TGTGCCAGTAGTATAGATAAACCGGGGAATTCACCCCTCCACTTT.